These 28 T cell receptor beta chains were sequenced from one sample in a study of shared clonotypes between healthy human individuals. Profiling relied on immunoSEQ multiplex PCR, and the TCRdb table lists in-frame clones only, not all of them. In the table there are over a million clones, roughly 96% of which are singletons. Specimen: naive CD4+ T cells sorted from blood. Subset in this sample: CD45RA+ positively selected. These receptors originate from a man younger than 40 in good health.

To note about this clone: One junction end does not reproduce the germline sequence, and a read error may be involved. This chain links TRBV5-4 with TRBJ2-7, with D tentatively TRBD1 (5 bases). Germline loops: CDR1 SGHNT, CDR2 YYREEE (reference sequence). The CDR3 is 13 amino acids. CDR3: CASSLGGSPPDHF. The CDR3 nucleotides read TGTGCCAGCAGCTTGGGGGGCAGTCCCCCAGACCACTTC.

This rearrangement joins TRBV29-1 to TRBJ2-1, with D uncertain. Germline CDR1 is SQVTM and CDR2 is ANQGSEA. This CDR3 has 11 amino acids. V dropped 8 bases and J dropped 9 bases, with 14 bases sitting between them. The CDR3: CSILPASEQFF. The DNA for the CDR3 is TGCAGCATTCTACCGGCCAGTGAGCAGTTCTTC.

The chain combines TRBV11-2 with TRBJ2-7; TRBD1 might be the D (6 bases). CDR1 is SGHAT, CDR2 FQNNGV, per germline. The CDR3 is 16 residues long. V was shortened by 5 bases and J by 3 bases, with 20 bases between the two germline ends. The CDR3 spells CASSRIKGESLYEQYF. The CDR3 DNA is TGTGCCAGCAGCCGGATAAAGGGGGAATCCCTCTACGAGCAGTACTTC.

The chain has TRBV7-2 and TRBJ2-1; D is undetermined. Looked up from germline, CDR1 is SGHTA and CDR2 is FQGNSA. CDR3 length equals 14 residues. Between the trimmed V and J ends, which lost 5 bases and 12 bases, there was a span of 20 bases. The CDR3, as DNA: TGTGCCAGCAGCCCTTTAGGTCTCAGCGAGGTGCAGTTCTTC. Its translation is CASSPLGLSEVQFF.

The chain couples TRBV6-5 to TRBJ2-7, with D tentatively TRBD1 (5 bases). V lost 6 bases and J 4 bases, leaving 13 bases between the germline ends. Germline V gives CDR1 MNHEY, CDR2 SVGAGI. The CDR3 has 13 amino acids. The DNA of the CDR3 is TGTGCCAGCAGAAACACGGCAGGGTACGAGCAGTACTTC. Amino acid sequence: CASRNTAGYEQYF.

The CDR3 sequence: CASSRGRVDEQYF. For the CDR3, the DNA is TGTGCCAGCTCACGAGGAAGGGTTGACGAGCAGTACTTC. The rearrangement joins TRBV18 to TRBJ2-7; the D is unclear. Trimming took 4 bases from V and 5 from J, leaving 12 bases between them. Germline V gene lookup returns CDR1 KGHSH and CDR2 LQKENI. The CDR3 has 13 amino acids.

The chain has TRBV7-3 and TRBJ1-1; D is perhaps TRBD1 (5 bases). Germline CDR1 SGHTA, CDR2 FQGTGA. V lost 0 bases and J lost 8, with 10 bases in between. The CDR3 has 13 amino acids. The CDR3 nucleotides read TGTGCCAGCAGCTTAACTGCCAGGGCGGAAGCTTTCTTT. It encodes CASSLTARAEAFF. Full variable domain (missing parts from reference TRBV7-3 and TRBJ1-1): GAGVSQTPSNKVTEKGKYVELRCDPISGHTALYWYRQSLGQGPEFLIYFQGTGAADDSGLPNDRFFAVRPEGSVSTLKIQRTERGDSAVYLCASSLTARAEAFFGQGTRLTVV.

This rearrangement joins TRBV11-2 to TRBJ2-3; TRBD2 aligns across 13 bases. The CDR3 is 17 residues long. The germline V gene has CDR1 SGHAT and CDR2 FQNNGV. Trimming removed 5 bases from V and 4 bases from J; junction bases left unmatched: 9. CDR3 bases: TGTGCCAGCAGCCTCCACCCCGGGACTAGCGGGGCAGATACGCAGTATTTT. Its translation is CASSLHPGTSGADTQYF.

CDR3 nucleotides: TGTGCCAGCAGCTTATGGGAGGGAGTTGGTTACGAGCAGTACTTC. Protein product: CASSLWEGVGYEQYF. V is TRBV7-2 and J is TRBJ2-7, with 7 positions matching TRBD2. The ends lost 2 bases at V and 4 bases at J; junction bases unmatched: 8. This CDR3 spans 15 amino acids. Germline CDR1 reads SGHTA; CDR2 reads FQGNSA.

This chain joins TRBV28 and TRBJ1-2, with 8 bases identical to TRBD1. After removal of 4 bases from V and 2 bases from J, the junction contained 3 bases not matched to a gene. Germline V lookup: CDR1 MDHEN, CDR2 SYDVKM. This CDR3 comprises 14 residues. CDR3 protein: CASSSGGLNYGYTF. The CDR3 coding sequence is TGTGCCAGCAGTTCAGGGGGCTTGAACTATGGCTACACCTTC.

The rearrangement joins TRBV14 to TRBJ2-3; a weak D match, TRBD2 (6 bases). CDR3 length equals 18 residues. V lost 0 bases and J lost 3, with 19 bases in between. Germline loops: CDR1 SGHDN, CDR2 FVKESK. This CDR3 is CASSQDPGLRGPTDTQYF. CDR3 bases: TGTGCCAGCAGCCAAGACCCCGGACTAAGGGGACCGACAGATACGCAGTATTTT.

The gene calls are TRBV5-5 and TRBJ2-6; D not resolved. V lost 4 bases and J 2 bases, leaving 16 bases between the germline ends. Germline loops: CDR1 SGHKS, CDR2 YYEKEE (reference sequence). The CDR3 runs to 17 residues. The CDR3 loop reads CASSTQIRLAGANVLTF. In nucleotides, the CDR3 is TGTGCCAGCAGCACCCAAATTAGGCTAGCTGGGGCCAACGTCCTGACTTTC. Drawing the rest from reference TRBV5-5 and TRBJ2-6, the complete variable domain is DAGVTQSPTHLIKTRGQQVTLRCSPISGHKSVSWYQQVLGQGPQFIFQYYEKEERGRGNFPDRFSARQFPNYSSELNVNALLLGDSALYLCASSTQIRLAGANVLTFGAGSRLTVL.

A single count supports this clone. The chain couples TRBV5-1 to TRBJ2-2, with 11 bases matching TRBD2. J lost 3 bases, V lost 4 bases, and 5 bases had no gene match. This CDR3 region has 16 residues. CDR1 is SGHRS and CDR2 is YFSETQ in the germline V gene. The CDR3 DNA is TGCGCCAGCAGCCCGCTGACTAGCGGGGACACCGGGGAGCTGTTTTTT. It is translated as CASSPLTSGDTGELFF.

This chain links TRBV6-1 with TRBJ1-1; a weak D match, TRBD1 (6 bases). The CDR3 loop spans 14 amino acids. Germline V gene lookup returns CDR1 MNHNS and CDR2 SASEGT. Trimming cost V 8 bases and J 3 bases, with 16 bases left between them. Written as DNA, the CDR3 is TGTGCCAGCTCCAGGACAGAAATTTACACTGAAGCTTTCTTT. Amino acids: CASSRTEIYTEAFF.

The chain links TRBV20-1 to TRBJ2-5; D not resolved. The CDR3 covers 10 residues. Trimming cost V 5 bases and J 12 bases, with 13 bases left between them. Germline V gives CDR1 DFQATT, CDR2 SNEGSKA (reference sequence). This CDR3 reads CSAPGTGKYF. For the CDR3, the DNA is TGCAGTGCTCCCGGTACTGGCAAGTACTTC.

J is TRBJ2-1 and V is TRBV19, with no clear D. Germline V gives CDR1 LNHDA, CDR2 SQIVND (reference sequence). V was trimmed by 4 bases and J by 0 bases, leaving 10 bases between them. This CDR3 is built from 15 residues. The CDR3, as DNA: TGTGCCAGTAGTAAGCCCGAGAGCTCCTACAATGAGCAGTTCTTC. It translates to CASSKPESSYNEQFF.

This clone appeared a single time. The J gene is TRBJ2-7, the V gene TRBV7-9; 9 bases line up with TRBD1. This CDR3 has 15 amino acids. Germline V gene sequence: CDR1 SEHNR, CDR2 FQNEAQ (reference sequence). J gave up 7 bases and V 3 bases, and 10 bases lay outside the gene matches. The CDR3 reads CASSFRGTGLGEQYF. The CDR3 region has the DNA TGTGCCAGCAGCTTTAGAGGGACAGGGCTAGGGGAGCAGTACTTC.

This chain uses TRBV6-1 with TRBJ2-7; 10 bases align to TRBD1. V trimming: 4 bases; J trimming: 4 bases; junction bases outside the gene matches: 4. The CDR3 length is 14 residues. Germline V gene sequence: CDR1 MNHNS, CDR2 SASEGT. In nucleotides, the CDR3 is TGTGCCAGCAGTGGACAGGGGGCGCGTTACGAGCAGTACTTC. Residues: CASSGQGARYEQYF.

The genes are TRBV18 and TRBJ2-4; 9 bases match TRBD2. CDR1 and CDR2 (germline): KGHSH, LQKENI. The length of the CDR3 is 15 residues. V was pared by 3 bases and J by 5 bases, with 5 bases of the junction left unmatched. The CDR3 coding sequence is TGTGCCAGCTCACCTCAGGGACTAGCAGAAAACATTCAGTACTTC. It yields the protein CASSPQGLAENIQYF.

V and J are TRBV2 and TRBJ1-2; maybe TRBD1 (5 bases). The V end lost 6 bases, the J end lost 3 bases, and 20 bases lay between the germline ends. In germline, CDR1 is SNHLY, CDR2 FYNNEI. This CDR3 contains 16 residues. CDR3 sequence reads: CASSRTGTAGHYGYTF. The CDR3 DNA follows: TGTGCCAGCAGCCGAACCGGGACGGCAGGGCACTATGGCTACACCTTC.

The chain carries TRBV14 and TRBJ1-1; D unclear. The CDR3 spans 13 residues. The V gene lost 5 bases and the J gene lost 1 base, with 8 bases spanning the gap. Germline V gene data show CDR1 as SGHDN and CDR2 as FVKESK. The CDR3 coding sequence is TGTGCCAGCAGCACACAAGGGAACACTGAAGCTTTCTTT. This gives the protein CASSTQGNTEAFF.

This sequence joins TRBV2 and TRBJ2-5, with 9 positions matching TRBD1. V shed 6 bases and J 0 bases; nucleotides not matched to a gene: 5. The CDR3 runs 15 residues. Germline V gives CDR1 SNHLY, CDR2 FYNNEI. The CDR3 coding sequence is TGTGCCAGCAGAGCCGACAGGGGGTACCAAGAGACCCAGTACTTC. Its protein product is CASRADRGYQETQYF.

This clone was observed a handful of times. This rearrangement joins TRBV7-3 to TRBJ2-5; 11 nucleotides agree with TRBD2. After removal of 5 bases from V and 3 bases from J, the junction contained 5 bases not matched to a gene. The CDR3 spans 15 residues. Germline V gene data show CDR1 as SGHTA and CDR2 as FQGTGA. Here the CDR3 DNA reads TGTGCCAGCAGCAAGGGACTAGCGGCTGAAGAGACCCAGTACTTC. It is translated as CASSKGLAAEETQYF.

The rearrangement joins TRBV29-1 to TRBJ1-4, with a weak D call TRBD1 (5 bases). Germline CDR1 and CDR2: SQVTM and ANQGSEA. CDR3 size: 13 residues. The germline V and J ends were trimmed by 7 bases and 0 bases, with 9 bases remaining between them. In nucleotides, the CDR3 is TGCAGCGCTAAGACAGCAACTAATGAAAAACTGTTTTTT. Its translation is CSAKTATNEKLFF. The full variable domain, completed using reference TRBV29-1 and TRBJ1-4, is SAVISQKPSRDICQRGTSLTIQCQVDSQVTMMFWYRQQPGQSLTLIATANQGSEATYESGFVIDKFPISRPNLTFSTLTVSNMSPEDSSIYLCSAKTATNEKLFFGSGTQLSVL.

The V gene is TRBV5-6, the J gene TRBJ1-5; D not certain. This CDR3 contains 13 residues. The germline V and J ends were trimmed by 4 bases and 4 bases, with 9 bases remaining between them. Looked up from germline, CDR1 is SGHDT and CDR2 is YYEEEE. CDR3 residues: CASSLRANQPQHF. As DNA, the CDR3 is TGTGCCAGCAGCCTTCGGGCTAATCAGCCCCAGCATTTT.

The chain combines TRBV10-3 with TRBJ2-7, with 7 bases lining up with TRBD1. With 5 bases clipped from V and 0 bases from J, the junction kept 7 bases outside the gene matches. The CDR3 is made up of 15 amino acids. Germline V CDR1 and CDR2: ENHRY, SYGVKD. The CDR3 spells CAISRTGATSYEQYF. The CDR3 bases are TGTGCCATCAGTCGGACAGGAGCCACCTCCTACGAGCAGTACTTC.

The rearrangement joins TRBV2 to TRBJ1-1; 7 bases match TRBD1. The CDR3 consists of 13 residues. Germline values: CDR1 SNHLY, CDR2 FYNNEI. J was trimmed by 5 bases and V by 6 bases; bases with no gene match: 6. DNA for the CDR3: TGTGCCAGCAGCCCCAGGGGGAGGACTGAAGCTTTCTTT. The encoded protein is CASSPRGRTEAFF.

The chain joins TRBV5-1 to TRBJ2-2; 12 nucleotides match TRBD2. Germline CDR1 reads SGHRS; CDR2 reads YFSETQ. Losses at the gene ends were 3 bases for V and 1 base for J; bases not matched to a gene: 13. The CDR3 is made up of 20 amino acids. CDR3 residues: CASSSPRWLAGGRNTGELFF. For the CDR3, the DNA is TGCGCCAGCAGCTCCCCCCGGTGGCTAGCGGGAGGGCGGAACACCGGGGAGCTGTTTTTT.